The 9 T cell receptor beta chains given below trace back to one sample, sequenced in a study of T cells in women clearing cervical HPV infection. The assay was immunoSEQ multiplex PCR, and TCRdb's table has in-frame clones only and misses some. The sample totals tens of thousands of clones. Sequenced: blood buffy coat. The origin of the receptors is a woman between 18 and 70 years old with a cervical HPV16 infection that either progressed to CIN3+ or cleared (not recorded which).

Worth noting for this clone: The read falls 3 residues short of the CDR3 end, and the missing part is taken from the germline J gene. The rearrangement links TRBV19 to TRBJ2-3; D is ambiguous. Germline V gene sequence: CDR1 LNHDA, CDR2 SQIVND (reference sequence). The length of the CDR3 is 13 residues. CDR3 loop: CASNDMYQETQYF. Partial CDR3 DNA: TGTGCCAGTAACGACATGTACCAAGAGACG.

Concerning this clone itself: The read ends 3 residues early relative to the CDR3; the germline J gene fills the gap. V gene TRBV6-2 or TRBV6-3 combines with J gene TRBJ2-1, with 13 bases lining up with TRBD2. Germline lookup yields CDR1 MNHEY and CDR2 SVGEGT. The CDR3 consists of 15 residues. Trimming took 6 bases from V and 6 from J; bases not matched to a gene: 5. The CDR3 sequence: CASSSGLAGVNEQFF. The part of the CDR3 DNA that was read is TGTGCCAGCAGCTCAGGACTAGCGGGAGTCAATGAG.

This CDR3 reads CASSPGQGVGTQYF. CDR3 DNA (partial): TGTGCCAGCAGTCCGGGACAGGGTGTGGGGACG. The V gene is TRBV7-2, the J gene TRBJ2-3, with 9 bases that match TRBD1. The read ends 3 residues shy of where the CDR3 ends; the end is completed using the germline J gene. The length of the CDR3 is 14 residues. CDR1 is SGHTA and CDR2 is FQGNSA in the germline V gene.

Incomplete CDR3 DNA: TGTGCCAGCAGTGCTCAGGACAGGTCGCGTGTAGGGGGC. Amino acid sequence: CASSAQDRSRVGG. The whole CDR3 protein reads CASSAQDRSRVGGYTF. The chain has TRBV6-2 or TRBV6-3 and TRBJ1-2, with TRBD1 matching over 7 bases. The read falls 3 residues short of the CDR3 end, and the missing part is taken from the germline J gene. This CDR3 spans 16 amino acids. Germline V CDR1 and CDR2: MNHEY, SVGEGT.

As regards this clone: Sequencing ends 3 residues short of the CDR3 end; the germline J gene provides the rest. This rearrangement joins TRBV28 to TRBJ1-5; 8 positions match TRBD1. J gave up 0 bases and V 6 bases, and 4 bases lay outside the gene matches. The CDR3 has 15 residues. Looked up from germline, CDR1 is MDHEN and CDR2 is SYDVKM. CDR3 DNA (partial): TGTGCCAGCAGGACAGGGGTCGTTAGCAATCAGCCC. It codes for CASRTGVVSNQP. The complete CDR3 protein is CASRTGVVSNQPQHF.

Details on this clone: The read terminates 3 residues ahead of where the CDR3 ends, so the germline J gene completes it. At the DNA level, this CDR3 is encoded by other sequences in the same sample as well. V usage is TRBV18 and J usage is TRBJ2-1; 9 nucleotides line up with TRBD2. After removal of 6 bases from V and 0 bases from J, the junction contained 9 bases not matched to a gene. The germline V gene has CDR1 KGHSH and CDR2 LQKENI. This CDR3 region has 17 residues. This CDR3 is CASSPLLAGSSYNEQFF. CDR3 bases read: TGTGCCAGCTCGCCGCTACTAGCGGGCAGCTCCTACAATGAG. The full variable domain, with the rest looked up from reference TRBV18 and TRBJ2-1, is NAGVMQNPRHLVRRRGQEARLRCSPMKGHSHVYWYRQLPEEGLKFMVYLQKENIIDESGMPKERFSAEFPKEGPSILRIQQVVRGDSAAYFCASSPLLAGSSYNEQFFGPGTRLTVL.

The CDR3 bases that were read are TGTGCCAGCATGGACAGGGGTGTGCACATT. It codes for CASMDRGVHI. The full CDR3 is CASMDRGVHIQYF. The J gene is TRBJ2-4, the V gene TRBV7-9; 9 nucleotides line up with TRBD1. The CDR3 goes on 3 residues after the read ends, and that part is filled in from the germline J gene. V trimming: 7 bases; J trimming: 8 bases; junction bases outside the gene matches: 6. Germline V gene data show CDR1 as SEHNR and CDR2 as FQNEAQ (reference sequence). This CDR3 is built from 13 residues.

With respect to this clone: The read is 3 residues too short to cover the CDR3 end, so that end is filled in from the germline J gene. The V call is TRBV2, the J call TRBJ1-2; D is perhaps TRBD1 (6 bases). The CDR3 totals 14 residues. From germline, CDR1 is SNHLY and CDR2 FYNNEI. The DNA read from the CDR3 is TGTGCCAGCAGTGAAGTAGGAGGGGGGGACGAC. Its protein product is CASSEVGGGDD. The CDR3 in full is CASSEVGGGDDYTF.

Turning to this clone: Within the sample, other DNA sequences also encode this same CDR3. The CDR3 bases that were read are TGTGCCAGCTCACCACCGGGACAGGACTTCTACTCTGGAAACACC. Encoded protein: CASSPPGQDFYSGNT. The entire CDR3 is CASSPPGQDFYSGNTIYF. J is TRBJ1-3 and V is TRBV18; 8 nucleotides agree with TRBD1. The read terminates 3 residues ahead of where the CDR3 ends, so the germline J gene completes it. Germline V gene sequence: CDR1 KGHSH, CDR2 LQKENI. The CDR3 has 18 amino acids. The J segment lost 0 bases and the V segment lost 0 bases, leaving 7 bases of the junction unmatched. The variable domain in full, with the rest retrieved from reference TRBV18 and TRBJ1-3, is NAGVMQNPRHLVRRRGQEARLRCSPMKGHSHVYWYRQLPEEGLKFMVYLQKENIIDESGMPKERFSAEFPKEGPSILRIQQVVRGDSAAYFCASSPPGQDFYSGNTIYFGEGSWLTVV.